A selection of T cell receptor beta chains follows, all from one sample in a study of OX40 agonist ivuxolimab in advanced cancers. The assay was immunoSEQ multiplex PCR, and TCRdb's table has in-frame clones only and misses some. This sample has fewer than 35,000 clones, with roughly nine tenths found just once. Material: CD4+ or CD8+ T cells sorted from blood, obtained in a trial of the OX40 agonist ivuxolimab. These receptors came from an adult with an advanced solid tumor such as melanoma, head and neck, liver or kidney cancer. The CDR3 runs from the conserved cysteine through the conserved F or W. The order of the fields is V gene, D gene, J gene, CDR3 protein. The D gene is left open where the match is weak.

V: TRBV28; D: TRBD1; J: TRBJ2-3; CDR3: CASSSLNRGPSTDTQYF
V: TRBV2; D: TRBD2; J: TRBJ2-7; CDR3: CASRHLGQGLAGAYEQYF
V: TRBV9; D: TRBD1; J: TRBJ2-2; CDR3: CASSGRQGLDTGELFF
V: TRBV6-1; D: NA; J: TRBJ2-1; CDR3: CASRRGDNEQFF
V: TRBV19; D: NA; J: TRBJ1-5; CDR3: CASGWQGSNQPQHF
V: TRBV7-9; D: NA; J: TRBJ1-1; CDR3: CASSLEQGSAFF
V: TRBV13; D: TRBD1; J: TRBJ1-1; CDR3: CASSLQGARTEAFF
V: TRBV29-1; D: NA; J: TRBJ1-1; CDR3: CSVESGAGEAFF
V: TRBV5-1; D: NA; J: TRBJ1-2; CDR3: CASSPAVGYGYTF
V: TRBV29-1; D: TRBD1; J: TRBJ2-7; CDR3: CSAGDSRISYEQYF
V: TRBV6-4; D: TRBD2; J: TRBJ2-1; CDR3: CASRQLAGIYNEQFF
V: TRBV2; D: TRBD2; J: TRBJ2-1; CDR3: CASSVAGGGTHNEQFF
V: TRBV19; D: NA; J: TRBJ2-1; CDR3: CASSTSFYNEQFF
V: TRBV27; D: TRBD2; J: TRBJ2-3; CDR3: CASSLAGTSGGAADTQYF
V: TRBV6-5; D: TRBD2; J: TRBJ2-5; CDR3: CASSPELAEETQYF
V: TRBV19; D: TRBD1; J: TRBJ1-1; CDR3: CASGDRVNTEAFF
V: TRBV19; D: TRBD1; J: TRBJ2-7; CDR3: CASSILGTGFDEQYF
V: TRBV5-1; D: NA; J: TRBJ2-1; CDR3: CASRVRSGNEQFF
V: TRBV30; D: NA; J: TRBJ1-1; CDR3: CAWTLIGNTEAFF
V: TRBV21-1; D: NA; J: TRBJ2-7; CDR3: CASSATSGGSYEQYF
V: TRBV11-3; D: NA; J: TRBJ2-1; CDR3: CASSLDPGPPYNEQFF
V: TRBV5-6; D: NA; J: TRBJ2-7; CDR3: CASSPTGYEQYF
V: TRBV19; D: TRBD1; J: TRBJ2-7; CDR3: CASSIGQGAFEQYF
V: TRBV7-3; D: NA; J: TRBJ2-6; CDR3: CASSFLSAGSSGANVLTF
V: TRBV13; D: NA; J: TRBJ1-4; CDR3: CASSFRGAGPTNEKLFF
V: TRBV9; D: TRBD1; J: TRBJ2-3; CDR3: CASTVGQVTDTQYF
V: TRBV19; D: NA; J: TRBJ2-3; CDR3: CASTPRAGLSTDTQYF
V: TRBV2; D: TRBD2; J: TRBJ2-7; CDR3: CASRETSGGSSYEQYF
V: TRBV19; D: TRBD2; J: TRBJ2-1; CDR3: CASSWGGGAYNEQFF
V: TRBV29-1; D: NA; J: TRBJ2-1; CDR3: CSAQGSSISYNEQFF
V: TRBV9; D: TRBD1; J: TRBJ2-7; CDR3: CASSVGTGAYEQYF
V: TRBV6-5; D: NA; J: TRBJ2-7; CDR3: CASSPGGTGEQYF
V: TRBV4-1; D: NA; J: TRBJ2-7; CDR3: CASSQGQLSYEQYF
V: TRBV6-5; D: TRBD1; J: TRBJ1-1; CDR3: CASSPRTGIYTEAFF
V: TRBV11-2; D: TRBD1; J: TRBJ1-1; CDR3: CASGTGHGTEAFF
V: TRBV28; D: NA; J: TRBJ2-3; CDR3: CASSFRGLSTDTQYF
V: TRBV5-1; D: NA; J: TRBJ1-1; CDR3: CASSLEWENTEAFF
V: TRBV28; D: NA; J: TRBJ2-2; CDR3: CASSRFGESTGELFF
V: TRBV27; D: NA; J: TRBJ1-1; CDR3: CASSSGSMNTEAFF
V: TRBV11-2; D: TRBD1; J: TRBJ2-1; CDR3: CASSPLGQGAGNEQFF
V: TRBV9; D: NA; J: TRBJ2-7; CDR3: CASSVDGTREQYF
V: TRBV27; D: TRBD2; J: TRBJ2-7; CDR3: CASSGASGSNEQYF
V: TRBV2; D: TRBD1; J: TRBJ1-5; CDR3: CASSEARVGTGRNQPQHF
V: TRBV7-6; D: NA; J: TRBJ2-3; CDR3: CASSLLAGARDTQYF
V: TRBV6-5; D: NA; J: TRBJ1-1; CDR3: CASSYSIAGNTEAFF
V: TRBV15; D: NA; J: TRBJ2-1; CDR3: CATSRAPGLGSYNEQFF
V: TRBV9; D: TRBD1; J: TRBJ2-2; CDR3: CASSITGGNTGELFF
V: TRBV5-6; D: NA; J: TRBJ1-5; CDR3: CASSFGGDQPQHF
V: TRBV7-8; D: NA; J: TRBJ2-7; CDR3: CASSDSYEQYF
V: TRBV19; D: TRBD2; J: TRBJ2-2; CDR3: CASSMGGPGELFF
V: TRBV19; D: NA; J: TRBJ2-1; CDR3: CASSIESGTGLGGILDEQFF
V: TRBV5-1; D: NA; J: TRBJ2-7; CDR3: CASSLAGLPTYEQYF
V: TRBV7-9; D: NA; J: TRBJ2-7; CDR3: CASSLFSSYEQYF
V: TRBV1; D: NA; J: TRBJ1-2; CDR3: CTSSQDLGARIYGYTF
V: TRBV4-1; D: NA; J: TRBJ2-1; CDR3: CASSRERSMMGPLYNEQFF